This TCR beta chain was identified during a study of blood T cell repertoires in COVID-19. Overall study context: Italy, Spain and the United States were the sources of the convalescent and acute COVID-19 samples. The analysed material was cDNA or gDNA that came from T cells, B-cell-depleted T cells, or PBMCs.

Followed longitudinally, the Seattle patients had been enrolled during active infection. Authors' processing steps: Scientists estimated how many nucleated cells there were by amplifying reference gene primers. Only in-frame clones appear in the TCRdb table, and some are missing; sequencing was by immunoSEQ multiplex PCR. The D gene and trimming were derived from the DNA, and the V and J assignments and clone size from that table. The table lists about 350,000 clones, roughly 86% of them singletons. The CDR3 contains 16 residues. Germline CDR1 reads SNHLY; CDR2 reads FYNNEI. V gave up 1 base and J gave up 6 bases; unmatched junction bases: 4.

The specimen sequenced was peripheral blood. This TCR was recovered from a woman in her 70s with COVID-19, enrolled during active disease. The chain carries TRBV2 and TRBJ2-3; 13 nucleotides align to TRBD2. The chain's CDR3 is CASSEGLAGGLDTQYF. The CDR3 DNA reads as TGTGCCAGCAGTGAAGGACTAGCGGGGGGTTTGGATACGCAGTATTTT.